The 32 T cell receptor beta chains presented below share a single source sample, sequenced in a study of T cell repertoires in cytomegalovirus infection (dated by TCRdb to between 2019 and 2020). The antigens these receptors bind are not known. The data were produced on an Illumina HiSeq 1500. The raw public reads went through TCRdb reprocessing: fastp at Q25, MiXCR clone calling, in-frame beta chains kept. Rows with one shared CDR3 protein collapse into an entry with the most common genes and DNA. The table for this sample lists some 700,000 distinct CDR3 sequences; approximately 33% of them were counted only once. Clones ranked in the top ten supply 15% to 20% of the sample. The sample's treatment or condition, from its label and the paper: in vitro stimulation with specific CMV peptide epitopes to enrich CMV-specific T cells. Here the sequenced sample was cultured PBMCs, taken from culture after CMV antigen stimulation. The receptors here all came from a human donor in good health (CMV status not recorded). Some clones in this sample may be carry-over from other donors' samples.

The chain recombines TRBV5-1 with TRBJ2-5; D possibly corresponds to TRBD1 (5 bases). V was pared by 7 bases and J by 3 bases, with 19 bases between. Germline CDR1 is SGHRS and CDR2 is YFSETQ. The CDR3 is 15 amino acids. The CDR3 region has the DNA TGCGCCAGCTACTATGGCCAGGGCACAGAAGAGACCCAGTACTTC. Protein sequence: CASYYGQGTEETQYF.

The V gene is TRBV4-1, the J gene TRBJ2-7; D unresolved. The germline V gene encodes CDR1 MGHRA and CDR2 YSYEKL. The V gene lost 3 bases and the J gene lost 2 bases, with 8 bases spanning the gap. The CDR3 contains 13 residues. DNA for the CDR3: TGCGCCAGCAGCCATTTGGGGACCTACGAGCAGTACTTC. This gives the protein CASSHLGTYEQYF.

The chain links TRBV9 to TRBJ1-1, with D possibly being TRBD1 (5 bases). The length of the CDR3 is 17 residues. Germline CDR1 and CDR2: SGDLS and YYNGEE. The V end was cut by 0 bases, the J end by 3 bases, with 18 bases between. CDR3 bases: TGTGCCAGCAGCGTAGGGTCGTGGAGGGGTCCCGACACTGAAGCTTTCTTT. Translation gives CASSVGSWRGPDTEAFF.

This clonotype was detected ten times or more. The chain employs TRBV7-2 and TRBJ1-4; D is uncertain. The CDR3 sequence is 11 residues long. Per germline, CDR1 SGHTA and CDR2 FQGNSA. V gave up 5 bases and J gave up 11 bases, with 9 bases separating them. The CDR3 sequence is CASSGEGKLFF. In nucleotides, the CDR3 is TGTGCCAGCAGCGGGGAAGGCAAACTGTTTTTT. Full variable domain (remainder filled in from reference TRBV7-2 and TRBJ1-4): GAGVSQSPSNKVTEKGKDVELRCDPISGHTALYWYRQSLGQGLEFLIYFQGNSAPDKSGLPSDRFSAERTGGSVSTLTIQRTQQEDSAVYLCASSGEGKLFFGSGTQLSVL.

The chain employs TRBV4-1 and TRBJ2-5; no clear D. V was cut by 0 bases and J by 4 bases, with 18 bases left in between. Germline values: CDR1 MGHRA, CDR2 YSYEKL. This CDR3 contains 17 residues. This chain's CDR3 is CASSQEGPWTTGETQYF. The CDR3 nucleotides are TGCGCCAGCAGCCAAGAAGGACCCTGGACCACGGGAGAGACCCAGTACTTC.

This chain uses TRBV14 with TRBJ2-7; 11 nucleotides match TRBD2. The CDR3 is 18 amino acids. Unmatched junction bases numbered 11, after V lost 0 bases and J lost 4 bases. CDR1 SGHDN and CDR2 FVKESK come from the germline V gene. The CDR3 bases are TGTGCCAGCAGCCAAGAACCCTGGGGGACTAGCGGAGATTACGAGCAGTACTTC. Amino acids: CASSQEPWGTSGDYEQYF.

In the case of this clonotype: A much larger clone lies one base from this, so it may be a read error. This sequence joins TRBV7-2 and TRBJ2-4; no clear D gene. Germline V gives CDR1 SGHTA, CDR2 FQGNSA. This CDR3 contains 15 residues. The CDR3 reads CASSSSLGAKNIQHF. The CDR3 nucleotides read TGTGCCAGCAGCTCCTCCCTAGGAGCCAAAAACATTCAGCACTTC. Full variable domain (outside the CDR3, taken from reference TRBV7-2 and TRBJ2-4): GAGVSQSPSNKVTEKGKDVELRCDPISGHTALYWYRQSLGQGLEFLIYFQGNSAPDKSGLPSDRFSAERTGGSVSTLTIQRTQQEDSAVYLCASSSSLGAKNIQHFGAGTRLSVL.

V is TRBV4-1 and J is TRBJ2-3, with D unresolved. Per germline, CDR1 MGHRA and CDR2 YSYEKL. V was clipped by 1 base and J by 3 bases, with 11 bases between them. CDR3 length equals 15 residues. Here the CDR3 reads CASSQVGEATDTQYF. CDR3 sequence (DNA): TGCGCCAGCAGCCAAGTCGGAGAGGCGACAGATACGCAGTATTTT.

J is TRBJ2-1 and V is TRBV2; 11 positions match TRBD2. This CDR3 is built from 15 residues. Germline trimming cut 2 bases from V and 6 bases from J; bases unmatched to any gene: 3. Germline V gene data show CDR1 as SNHLY and CDR2 as FYNNEI. The CDR3 region is CASSELAGGFNEQFF. In DNA form, the CDR3 reads TGTGCCAGCAGTGAACTAGCGGGGGGATTCAATGAGCAGTTCTTC.

The chain couples TRBV10-2 to TRBJ1-5; TRBD1 aligns across 7 bases. CDR3 length equals 17 residues. Germline trimming cut 6 bases from V and 3 bases from J; bases unmatched to any gene: 14. CDR1 is WSHSY, CDR2 SAAADI, per germline. Here the CDR3 reads CASRTKEGAHNNQPQHF. Here the CDR3 DNA reads TGCGCCAGCAGAACCAAGGAGGGGGCGCATAACAATCAGCCCCAGCATTTT.

The chain uses TRBV20-1 and TRBJ2-1; 7 nucleotides line up with TRBD2. J gave up 3 bases and V 6 bases, and 11 bases lay outside the gene matches. The germline gives CDR1 DFQATT, CDR2 SNEGSKA (reference sequence). The CDR3 runs 15 residues. CDR3 amino acids: CSAPGGPLHYNEQFF. The CDR3 bases are TGCAGTGCCCCGGGGGGTCCGCTTCACTACAATGAGCAGTTCTTC.

This clonotype was seen a few times. The V and J genes are TRBV10-3 and TRBJ2-1, with D perhaps TRBD1 or TRBD2 (5 bases each). This CDR3 contains 15 residues. Germline V gene data show CDR1 as ENHRY and CDR2 as SYGVKD. Between the trimmed V and J ends, which lost 6 bases and 3 bases, there was a span of 15 bases. This CDR3 is CAIRSGTDRYNEQFF. The CDR3 region has the DNA TGTGCCATCAGGTCCGGGACGGACCGCTACAATGAGCAGTTCTTC.

The chain combines TRBV11-2 with TRBJ2-7, with D possibly matching TRBD1 (6 bases). Germline CDR1 and CDR2: SGHAT and FQNNGV. Trimming took 5 bases from V and 4 from J, leaving 18 bases between them. This CDR3 comprises 15 residues. The CDR3 is CASSQPTGLGYEQYF. The DNA for the CDR3 is TGTGCCAGCAGCCAACCCACAGGGCTAGGGTACGAGCAGTACTTC. Full variable domain (remainder filled in from reference TRBV11-2 and TRBJ2-7): EAGVAQSPRYKIIEKRQSVAFWCNPISGHATLYWYQQILGQGPKLLIQFQNNGVVDDSQLPKDRFSAERLKGVDSTLKIQPAKLEDSAVYLCASSQPTGLGYEQYFGPGTRLTVT.

The CDR3 sequence is CAWSAGGAGYEQFF. As DNA, the CDR3 is TGTGCCTGGAGTGCCGGGGGGGCTGGGTATGAGCAGTTCTTC. The chain combines TRBV30 with TRBJ2-1; TRBD2 matches at 8 bases. The ends lost 1 base at V and 8 bases at J; junction bases unmatched: 7. The length of the CDR3 is 14 residues. CDR1 is GTSNPN, CDR2 SVGIG, per germline (reference sequence).

The chain combines TRBV20-1 with TRBJ2-1, with 10 bases lining up with TRBD2. The CDR3 is 14 residues long. From germline, CDR1 is DFQATT and CDR2 SNEGSKA (reference sequence). J lost 8 bases, V lost 5 bases, and 9 bases had no gene match. CDR3 protein: CSARLAGLVDEQFF. Here the CDR3 DNA reads TGCAGTGCTCGACTAGCGGGCCTTGTGGATGAGCAGTTCTTC.

This chain uses TRBV5-5 with TRBJ1-4; D is perhaps TRBD1 (6 bases). Germline CDR1 and CDR2: SGHKS and YYEKEE (reference sequence). V was cut by 4 bases and J by 10 bases, with 20 bases left in between. CDR3 length equals 15 residues. For the CDR3, the DNA is TGTGCCAGCAGCCCGAGGTGGGGGGGCGATTCAAAACTGTTTTTT. Its translation is CASSPRWGGDSKLFF.

The sample holds a few counts of this clonotype. This chain uses TRBV10-3 with TRBJ2-2; D may correspond to TRBD1 or TRBD2 (6 bases each). The germline V and J ends were trimmed by 4 bases and 3 bases, with 12 bases remaining between them. The CDR3 covers 15 residues. CDR1 is ENHRY and CDR2 is SYGVKD in the germline V gene. DNA of the CDR3: TGTGCCATCAGTGTCGGGGGCCATCACACCGGGGAGCTGTTTTTT. Amino acids: CAISVGGHHTGELFF.

This clonotype appeared once. This sequence joins TRBV28 and TRBJ1-5; D is ambiguous. This CDR3 is 17 amino acids long. Between the trimmed V and J ends, which lost 6 bases and 0 bases, there was a span of 18 bases. The germline V gene has CDR1 MDHEN and CDR2 SYDVKM. The CDR3 DNA reads TGTGCCAGCAGACCCAGAATAAAGGATCCTAGCAATCAGCCCCAGCATTTT. It codes for CASRPRIKDPSNQPQHF.

The chain has TRBV15 and TRBJ1-6; D is undetermined. The germline V gene has CDR1 LNHNV and CDR2 YYDKDF (reference sequence). V shed 7 bases and J shed 11 bases, with 18 bases lying between them. This CDR3 contains 14 residues. Here the CDR3 reads CATTYDTVVPPLHF. CDR3 DNA sequence: TGTGCCACCACCTACGACACTGTAGTACCACCCCTCCACTTT.

This clonotype was counted between two and nine times. V and J are TRBV6-1 and TRBJ2-5; tentative D call: TRBD1 (6 bases). Germline V gene sequence: CDR1 MNHNS, CDR2 SASEGT. The CDR3 has 18 residues. With 7 bases removed from V and 4 bases from J, the gap between germline ends came to 28 bases. The CDR3 region is CASTPSGGAARRGETQYF. DNA of the CDR3: TGTGCCAGCACCCCCAGTGGGGGCGCGGCCCGACGGGGAGAGACCCAGTACTTC.

The chain is built from TRBV20-1 and TRBJ2-1; 10 bases align to TRBD2. Germline V gene sequence: CDR1 DFQATT, CDR2 SNEGSKA (reference sequence). CDR3 size: 15 residues. After removal of 3 bases from V and 6 bases from J, the junction contained 8 bases not matched to a gene. The CDR3 nucleotides read TGCAGTGCTAGGGCGAGCGGGGGGGCTTTCAATGAGCAGTTCTTC. This codes for CSARASGGAFNEQFF.

Only a few counts were recorded for this clonotype. The rearrangement joins TRBV24-1 to TRBJ1-5; tentatively, D is TRBD1 (6 bases). Trimming stripped 3 bases from V and 4 bases from J, with 12 bases between. Germline assignment: CDR1 KGHDR and CDR2 SFDVKD. This CDR3 region has 15 residues. The CDR3 nucleotides are TGTGCCACCAGTGATGGGACACCCGAGAATCAGCCCCAGCATTTT. Translation gives CATSDGTPENQPQHF.

In its sample, this clonotype was seen once. The rearrangement joins TRBV6-6 to TRBJ1-6; TRBD1 aligns across 8 bases. From germline, CDR1 is MNHNY and CDR2 SVGAGI (reference sequence). The J segment lost 10 bases and the V segment lost 5 bases, leaving 7 bases of the junction unmatched. This CDR3 comprises 14 residues. The CDR3 DNA sequence: TGTGCCAGCAGTGAGGGACAGGTGAAGTCACCCCTCCACTTT. Its protein product is CASSEGQVKSPLHF.

The chain uses TRBV5-4 and TRBJ2-7, with D perhaps matching TRBD2 (5 bases). The CDR3 sequence is 13 residues long. Germline V lookup: CDR1 SGHNT, CDR2 YYREEE (reference sequence). V lost 4 bases and J lost 4, with 12 bases in between. The CDR3 sequence: CASSRQAGYEQYF. Written as DNA, the CDR3 is TGTGCCAGCAGCCGGCAGGCGGGTTACGAGCAGTACTTC.

The chain's CDR3 is CASFNSTGARYNEQFF. The CDR3 nucleotides are TGTGCCAGCTTCAACTCGACGGGAGCCCGATACAATGAGCAGTTCTTC. The chain recombines TRBV7-9 with TRBJ2-1, with D perhaps matching TRBD2 (6 bases). This CDR3 has 16 residues. Germline assignment: CDR1 SEHNR and CDR2 FQNEAQ (reference sequence). Trimming stripped 8 bases from V and 4 bases from J, with 21 bases between.

This rearrangement joins TRBV10-3 to TRBJ2-5; D gene uncertain. The germline gives CDR1 ENHRY, CDR2 SYGVKD. Trimming took 0 bases from V and 1 from J, leaving 9 bases between them. The CDR3 loop spans 15 amino acids. CDR3: CAISESRVLQETQYF. CDR3 sequence (DNA): TGTGCCATCAGTGAGTCCCGGGTTCTCCAAGAGACCCAGTACTTC.

Only one count was recorded for this clonotype. The V call is TRBV11-1, the J call TRBJ2-2; D may be TRBD1 or TRBD2 (5 bases each). Trimming took off 8 bases at V and 6 bases at J, with 13 bases between the two ends. Germline loops: CDR1 SGHAT, CDR2 FQDESV (reference sequence). CDR3 length: 13 amino acids. DNA for the CDR3: TGTGCCAGCGGCCGTGGGGGACCCGGGGAGCTGTTTTTT. This encodes CASGRGGPGELFF.

This clonotype was detected ten times or more. The chain recombines TRBV7-2 with TRBJ2-1; 9 nucleotides line up with TRBD2. In germline, CDR1 is SGHTA, CDR2 FQGNSA. V lost 0 bases, J lost 10 bases, and 7 bases stayed unmatched. This CDR3 spans 15 amino acids. CDR3 DNA sequence: TGTGCCAGCAGCTTAGCTCTGCGGGGGGGCGGCGAGCAGTTCTTC. This encodes CASSLALRGGGEQFF.

V gene TRBV4-1 combines with J gene TRBJ2-7; 8 nucleotides agree with TRBD1. Germline trimming cut 3 bases from V and 6 bases from J; bases unmatched to any gene: 7. The germline V gene encodes CDR1 MGHRA and CDR2 YSYEKL. The CDR3 loop spans 14 amino acids. The CDR3: CASSHSRDRLEQYF. CDR3 nucleotides: TGCGCCAGCAGCCACTCCCGGGACAGGCTCGAGCAGTACTTC.

This clonotype showed up just a few times. The chain carries TRBV12-3 or TRBV12-4 and TRBJ2-3; 7 bases line up with TRBD2. The J segment lost 0 bases and the V segment lost 7 bases, leaving 16 bases of the junction unmatched. This CDR3 is 18 amino acids long. CDR3 amino acids: CASTLGRGNPQSTDTQYF. CDR3 in DNA: TGTGCCAGCACCCTTGGGCGGGGGAACCCTCAAAGCACAGATACGCAGTATTTT.

There are a few counts of this clonotype. The chain combines TRBV28 with TRBJ1-2; D unclear. V was clipped by 8 bases and J by 2 bases, with 18 bases between them. CDR3 length: 15 amino acids. The V gene's germline CDR1 is MDHEN and CDR2 SYDVKM. CDR3 protein: CASSTTSGRNYGYTF. In DNA, the CDR3 is TGTGCCAGCTCAACTACCTCCGGGCGGAACTATGGCTACACCTTC.

The chain is built from TRBV6-1 and TRBJ2-1; perhaps D is TRBD1 or TRBD2 (5 bases each). Germline lookup yields CDR1 MNHNS and CDR2 SASEGT. The CDR3 totals 9 residues. Trimming removed 8 bases from V and 9 bases from J, with 5 bases in between. This CDR3 reads CASGTEQFF. DNA for the CDR3: TGTGCCAGCGGGACTGAGCAGTTCTTC.